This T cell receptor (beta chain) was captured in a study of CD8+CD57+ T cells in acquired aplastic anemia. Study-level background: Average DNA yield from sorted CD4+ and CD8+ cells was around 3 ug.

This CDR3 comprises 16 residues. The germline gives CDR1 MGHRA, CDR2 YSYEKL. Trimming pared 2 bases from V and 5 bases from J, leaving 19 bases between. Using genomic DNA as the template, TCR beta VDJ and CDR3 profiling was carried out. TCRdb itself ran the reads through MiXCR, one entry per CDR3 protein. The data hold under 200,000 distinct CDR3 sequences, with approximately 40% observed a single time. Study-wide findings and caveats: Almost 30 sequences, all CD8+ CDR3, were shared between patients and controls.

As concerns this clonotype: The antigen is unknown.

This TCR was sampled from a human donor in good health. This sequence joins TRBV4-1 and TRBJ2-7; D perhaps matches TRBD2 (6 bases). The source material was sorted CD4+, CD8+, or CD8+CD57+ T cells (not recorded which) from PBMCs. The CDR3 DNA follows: TGCGCCAGCAGCCAATCCAGACTAGGGCGCCCGGACGAGCAGTACTTC. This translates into CASSQSRLGRPDEQYF.